This T cell receptor (beta chain) comes out of a study of T cell repertoires in cytomegalovirus infection. Overall study: Shared public TCR beta signatures pointed to both CMV infection and a matching HLA type.

MiXCR, run by TCRdb on the reads, gives a single entry per CDR3 protein. The data show about 360,000 distinct CDR3 sequences, 15% to 20% seen once. Germline CDR1 and CDR2: MNHEY and SVGAGI. The CDR3 length is 12 residues. The V end was cut by 6 bases, the J end by 7 bases, with 12 bases between. The receptor was derived from a human donor in good health (CMV status not recorded). Some clones in this sample may be carry-over from other donors' samples. Sample: PBMCs. The gene calls are TRBV6-5 and TRBJ2-5, with D perhaps matching TRBD2 (5 bases). CDR3 in DNA: TGTGCCAGCAGCTCCGGGGTTGGGACCCAGTACTTC. This codes for CASSSGVGTQYF.